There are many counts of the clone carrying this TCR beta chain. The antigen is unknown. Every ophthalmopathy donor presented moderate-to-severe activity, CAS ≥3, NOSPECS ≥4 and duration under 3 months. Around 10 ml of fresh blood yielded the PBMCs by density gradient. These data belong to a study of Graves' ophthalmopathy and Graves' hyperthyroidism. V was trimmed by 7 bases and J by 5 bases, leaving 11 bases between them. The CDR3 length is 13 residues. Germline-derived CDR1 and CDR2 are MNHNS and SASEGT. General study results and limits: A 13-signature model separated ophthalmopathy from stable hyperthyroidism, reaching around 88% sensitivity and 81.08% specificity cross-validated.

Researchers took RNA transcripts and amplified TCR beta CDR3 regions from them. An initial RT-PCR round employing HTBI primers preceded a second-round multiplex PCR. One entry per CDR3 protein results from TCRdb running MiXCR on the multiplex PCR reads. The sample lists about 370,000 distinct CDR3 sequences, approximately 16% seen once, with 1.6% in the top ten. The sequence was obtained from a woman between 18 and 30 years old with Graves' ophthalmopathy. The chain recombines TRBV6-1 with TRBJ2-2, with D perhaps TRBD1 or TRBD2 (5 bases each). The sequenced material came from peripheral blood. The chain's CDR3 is CASKAGRTGELFF. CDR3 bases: TGTGCCAGCAAGGCAGGGAGAACCGGGGAGCTGTTTTTT.